Listed here are 2 T cell receptor beta chains from one sample, sequenced in a study of monozygotic twins with inflammatory bowel disease. With the 5' RACE reads reprocessed, TCRdb shows one record per CDR3 protein and no DNA. With 110,000 to 150,000 distinct CDR3 sequences in the sample, the ten largest clones hold more than 0.95%. The sequencing input was blood. These receptor sequences come from a human donor with ulcerative colitis or Crohn's disease, or a healthy co-twin of an affected twin (not recorded which).

The CDR3 loop reads CASSPAGLETQYF. V usage is TRBV18 and J usage is TRBJ2-5; TCRdb lists TRBD1, though no DNA is available to test this call. Germline V gene data show CDR1 as KGHSH and CDR2 as LQKENI. The CDR3 has 13 amino acids. The full variable domain, with the rest looked up from reference TRBV18 and TRBJ2-5, is NAGVMQNPRHLVRRRGQEARLRCSPMKGHSHVYWYRQLPEEGLKFMVYLQKENIIDESGMPKERFSAEFPKEGPSILRIQQVVRGDSAAYFCASSPAGLETQYFGPGTRLLVL.

The chain is built from TRBV9 and TRBJ1-1; the TCRdb D gene call, TRBD1, has no DNA to confirm it. Germline lookup yields CDR1 SGDLS and CDR2 YYNGEE. This CDR3 region has 13 residues. Here the CDR3 reads CASSVQGWTEAFF.